This TCR beta chain was recorded in a study of tumor and adjacent non-tumor tissue in lung cancer. On the study more broadly: Stage I to III disease affected 9 to 10 men and roughly 5 women aged about 31 to 76. Study-level results: Top 100 clones took a larger repertoire share in normal lung. Tumor tissue had significantly higher TCR diversity than normal lung.

As concerns this clonotype: Its antigen is unknown.

This sample's RNA came from whole unsorted tissue. This non-tumor lung sample came from over 3 cm beyond the tumor edge. A modified ARM-PCR protocol with three rounds of nested PCR amplified TCRbeta. From the multiplex PCR reads, TCRdb called clonotypes with MiXCR, one entry per CDR3 protein. The sample lists about 100,000 distinct CDR3 sequences; over 55% were seen once. The CDR3 loop spans 20 amino acids. Germline V gives CDR1 MNHEY, CDR2 SVGAGI. With 6 bases clipped from V and 5 bases from J, the junction kept 20 bases outside the gene matches. The sequence was obtained from a man aged 25-40 years with non-small cell lung cancer. Sequences were obtained from distant non-tumor lung tissue. The V and J genes are TRBV6-5 and TRBJ2-5, with 14 bases identical to TRBD2. The CDR3 DNA follows: TGTGCCAGCAGGCCCTCCCAGACTAGCGGGAGGGTCCATGGGTTGGAGACCCAGTACTTC. This encodes CASRPSQTSGRVHGLETQYF.